This T cell receptor beta chain was documented in a study of shared clonotypes between healthy human individuals. V lost 6 bases, J lost 2 bases, and 17 bases lay in between. This CDR3 is 15 amino acids long. Germline V CDR1 and CDR2: LNHDA, SQIVND (reference sequence). Broader study findings: Clonotypes which were not shared had lower generation probabilities than clonotypes that all four donors shared. Clonotype sharing among donors, it was expected, would be affected by sequencing depth.

For this clone: Its matching antigen is unknown.

Only in-frame clones appear in the TCRdb table, and some are missing; sequencing was by immunoSEQ multiplex PCR. The profile shows about 2,500,000 clones, roughly 92% of them singletons. The clonotype comes from a man aged 18 to 35 in good health. Sequenced input: naive CD4+ T cells sorted from blood. As to subset: CD45RA+ positively selected. The chain uses TRBV19 and TRBJ2-7; D is uncertain. The chain's CDR3 is CASRSSQVGPYEQYF. The DNA of the CDR3 is TGTGCCAGTAGGTCCTCCCAGGTAGGGCCCTACGAGCAGTACTTC.